The 24 T cell receptor beta chains in this list originate from one sample, sequenced in a study of vaccination and CD4 T cells after COVID-19. Antigen specificity for these receptors is unknown. An Oncomine TCR Beta short-read assay was used to sequence the DNA from cultured CD4+ T cells. TCRdb used MiXCR to reprocess the PCR reads, holding one entry per CDR3 protein. The table lists about 11,000 distinct CDR3 sequences, 54% of them singletons. Specified treatment: approximately 9-day PBMC culture with coronavirus spike peptide pools or control peptides (ViraFEST assay). Input material: CD4+ T cells from blood, cultured in vitro. These receptors all come from a human donor who had recovered from COVID-19.

This clonotype was counted between two and nine times. The chain employs TRBV4-3 and TRBJ2-7; TRBD1 is a possible D gene (6 bases). This CDR3 has 17 amino acids. V lost 2 bases to trimming and J lost 2 bases, with 19 bases between them. The germline V gene encodes CDR1 LGHNA and CDR2 YSLEER. CDR3 DNA sequence: TGCGCCAGCAGCCAAATTTTGTTTGAAGGGGGTACCTACGAGCAGTACTTC. Amino acid sequence: CASSQILFEGGTYEQYF.

This clonotype was observed a few times. The CDR3 region is CSASGQGGIGQPQHF. The CDR3 nucleotides read TGCAGTGCTAGTGGTCAGGGGGGCATTGGTCAGCCCCAGCATTTT. The chain joins TRBV20-1 to TRBJ1-5; 7 bases line up with TRBD1. The ends lost 3 bases at V and 6 bases at J; junction bases unmatched: 11. Germline V gene lookup returns CDR1 DFQATT and CDR2 SNEGSKA (reference sequence). The CDR3 runs to 15 residues.

The V call is TRBV28, the J call TRBJ1-2, with a weak D call TRBD1 (5 bases). V dropped 1 base and J dropped 6 bases, with 9 bases sitting between them. Germline assignment: CDR1 MDHEN and CDR2 SYDVKM. This CDR3 has 13 amino acids. Here the CDR3 reads CASSLLRDDGYTF. CDR3 coding DNA: TGTGCCAGCAGTTTATTAAGGGACGATGGCTACACCTTC.

J is TRBJ2-5 and V is TRBV6-1, with TRBD2 matching over 10 bases. V lost 5 bases, J lost 6 bases, and 9 bases stayed unmatched. The CDR3 is 15 amino acids. Germline assignment: CDR1 MNHNS and CDR2 SASEGT. The CDR3: CASSLSGGASKTQYF. The CDR3 nucleotides are TGTGCCAGCAGTCTCAGCGGGGGGGCTTCGAAGACCCAGTACTTC.

The rearrangement joins TRBV7-2 to TRBJ2-1; 10 positions match TRBD2. V gave up 1 base and J gave up 6 bases; unmatched junction bases: 3. The CDR3 length is 15 residues. Germline V CDR1 and CDR2: SGHTA, FQGNSA. The CDR3 sequence is CASSLGAGGANEQFF. The CDR3 DNA reads as TGTGCCAGCAGCTTAGGAGCGGGAGGGGCCAATGAGCAGTTCTTC.

The chain recombines TRBV11-2 with TRBJ1-6; D is unclear. V was trimmed by 6 bases and J by 12 bases, leaving 12 bases between them. Germline CDR1 SGHAT, CDR2 FQNNGV. This CDR3 comprises 12 residues. CDR3 sequence reads: CASRVNSGPLHF. The DNA for the CDR3 is TGTGCCAGCAGGGTTAATTCAGGACCCCTCCACTTT.

The rearrangement uses TRBV6-1 and TRBJ2-7, with 7 bases identical to TRBD2. V trimming: 4 bases; J trimming: 2 bases; junction bases outside the gene matches: 11. The CDR3 has 16 amino acids. Germline V gene sequence: CDR1 MNHNS, CDR2 SASEGT. In DNA form, the CDR3 reads TGTGCCAGCAGTGTCTCAACCGGGACTACAACCTACGAGCAGTACTTC. Its protein is CASSVSTGTTTYEQYF.

The gene calls are TRBV2 and TRBJ1-5, with D hard to call. The CDR3 consists of 13 residues. Between the trimmed V and J ends, which lost 4 bases and 7 bases, there was a span of 11 bases. The germline gives CDR1 SNHLY, CDR2 FYNNEI. CDR3 loop: CASSVKVVQPQHF. In DNA form, the CDR3 reads TGTGCCAGCAGTGTGAAGGTTGTACAGCCCCAGCATTTT.

J is TRBJ1-5 and V is TRBV30; D possibly corresponds to TRBD1 (6 bases). The germline V gene encodes CDR1 GTSNPN and CDR2 SVGIG (reference sequence). V shed 0 bases and J shed 5 bases, with 11 bases lying between them. The CDR3 spans 14 residues. Written as DNA, the CDR3 is TGTGCCTGGAGTGTAGGGCAGGGGTATCAGCCCCAGCATTTT. Amino acids: CAWSVGQGYQPQHF.

DNA of the CDR3: TGTGCCTGGAGGCCGACCGGACAGAACTATGGCTACACCTTC. The encoded protein is CAWRPTGQNYGYTF. This chain links TRBV30 with TRBJ1-2, with D possibly TRBD1 on 6 matching bases. The ends were cut back, 3 bases at V and 2 bases at J, with 13 bases in the middle. The V gene's germline CDR1 is GTSNPN and CDR2 SVGIG (reference sequence). The CDR3 runs 14 residues. The full variable domain, with the rest looked up from reference TRBV30 and TRBJ1-2, is SQTIHQWPATLVQPVGSPLSLECTVEGTSNPNLYWYRQAAGRGLQLLFYSVGIGQISSEVPQNLSASRPQDRQFILSSKKLLLSDSGFYLCAWRPTGQNYGYTFGSGTRLTVV.

The chain links TRBV30 to TRBJ2-3; 8 nucleotides line up with TRBD2. Looked up from germline, CDR1 is GTSNPN and CDR2 is SVGIG (reference sequence). The CDR3 sequence is 14 residues long. Trimming took 4 bases from V and 4 from J; bases not matched to a gene: 7. CDR3 nucleotides: TGTGCCTGGAAGTACGGGGGGGCCGCAGATACGCAGTATTTT. Encoded protein: CAWKYGGAADTQYF.

The gene calls are TRBV20-1 and TRBJ1-2; the match to TRBD1 covers 8 bases. The CDR3 is made up of 13 amino acids. Germline CDR1 reads DFQATT; CDR2 reads SNEGSKA (reference sequence). V lost 6 bases, J lost 8 bases, and 11 bases stayed unmatched. CDR3 loop: CSAQGQVDNGYTF. For the CDR3, the DNA is TGCAGTGCCCAGGGACAGGTAGATAACGGCTACACCTTC.

The chain links TRBV2 to TRBJ1-5; D call uncertain. Trimming took 2 bases from V and 4 from J, leaving 9 bases between them. Germline V CDR1 and CDR2: SNHLY, FYNNEI. The CDR3 has 14 residues. CDR3 amino acids: CASSERRQNQPQHF. CDR3 DNA sequence: TGTGCCAGCAGTGAACGGCGGCAGAATCAGCCCCAGCATTTT.

The chain combines TRBV20-1 with TRBJ1-5; D might be TRBD1 (5 bases). Germline V gives CDR1 DFQATT, CDR2 SNEGSKA (reference sequence). Trimming removed 7 bases at V and 5 bases at J, with 12 bases between. The CDR3 contains 12 residues. The CDR3 bases are TGCAGTGTAACGGGGGGGGATCAGCCCCAGCATTTT. Translated, it gives CSVTGGDQPQHF.

This clonotype was observed a handful of times. CDR3 bases: TGTGCCAGCAGGGGGGGGCGCATCGGGGAGCTGTTTTTT. It encodes CASRGGRIGELFF. The chain recombines TRBV6-1 with TRBJ2-2, with TRBD2 as a possible D gene (7 bases). This CDR3 contains 13 residues. V lost 6 bases to trimming and J lost 7 bases, with 12 bases between them. Per the germline V gene, CDR1 is MNHNS and CDR2 is SASEGT.

This clonotype was detected a few times. This rearrangement joins TRBV7-8 to TRBJ2-3, with D unresolved. Germline assignment: CDR1 SGHVS and CDR2 FQNEAQ. The length of the CDR3 is 12 residues. Trimming cost V 3 bases and J 5 bases, with 6 bases left between them. CDR3 loop: CASSFAEDTQYF. For the CDR3, the DNA is TGTGCCAGCAGCTTTGCAGAAGATACGCAGTATTTT.

In its sample, this clonotype ranks as medium-sized. The chain is built from TRBV20-1 and TRBJ1-1; D unclear. This CDR3 is 15 amino acids long. V was trimmed by 0 bases and J by 0 bases, leaving 11 bases between them. The germline V gene has CDR1 DFQATT and CDR2 SNEGSKA (reference sequence). CDR3 residues: CSARELSVLNTEAFF. CDR3 DNA sequence: TGCAGTGCTAGAGAACTCTCGGTTCTGAACACTGAAGCTTTCTTT.

The sample holds a few counts of this clonotype. V gene TRBV7-8 combines with J gene TRBJ1-2; 10 bases line up with TRBD1. This CDR3 comprises 15 residues. V lost 5 bases to trimming and J lost 6 bases; unmatched junction nucleotides: 9. Germline loops: CDR1 SGHVS, CDR2 FQNEAQ. In nucleotides, the CDR3 is TGTGCCAGCAGCGCTTATATGGGACAGGGGAATGGCTACACCTTC. Translating it yields CASSAYMGQGNGYTF.

The gene calls are TRBV2 and TRBJ1-6; perhaps TRBD1 as D (6 bases). This CDR3 region has 15 residues. The germline V and J ends were trimmed by 6 bases and 5 bases, with 14 bases remaining between them. In germline, CDR1 is SNHLY, CDR2 FYNNEI. CDR3 coding DNA: TGTGCCAGCAGCCTAACAGGGAACGATAATTCACCCCTCCACTTT. Protein sequence: CASSLTGNDNSPLHF. The whole variable domain, filled in from reference TRBV2 and TRBJ1-6, reads EPEVTQTPSHQVTQMGQEVILRCVPISNHLYFYWYRQILGQKVEFLVSFYNNEISEKSEIFDDQFSVERPDGSNFTLKIRSTKLEDSAMYFCASSLTGNDNSPLHFGNGTRLTVT.

This sequence joins TRBV19 and TRBJ2-5; the D is unclear. The ends were cut back, 3 bases at V and 3 bases at J, with 14 bases in the middle. Per the germline V gene, CDR1 is LNHDA and CDR2 is SQIVND (reference sequence). The CDR3 is 15 residues long. The chain's CDR3 is CASSIFGVGKETQYF. The CDR3, as DNA: TGTGCCAGTAGTATCTTTGGGGTCGGCAAAGAGACCCAGTACTTC.

This chain joins TRBV20-1 and TRBJ1-3; possibly TRBD1 for D (6 bases). Looked up from germline, CDR1 is DFQATT and CDR2 is SNEGSKA (reference sequence). V was pared by 1 base and J by 2 bases, with 18 bases between. This CDR3 has 17 amino acids. In DNA, the CDR3 is TGCAGTGCTAGAGCCAACGAGAGGGGGTTAGCTGGAAACACCATATATTTT. Protein: CSARANERGLAGNTIYF.

The gene calls are TRBV6-5 and TRBJ1-1; TRBD1 aligns across 9 bases. Germline lookup yields CDR1 MNHEY and CDR2 SVGAGI. This CDR3 contains 19 residues. V dropped 3 bases and J dropped 3; count of bases not matched to a gene: 17. CDR3 loop: CASSYNPPRNRGRHTEAFF. Written as DNA, the CDR3 is TGTGCCAGCAGTTATAACCCCCCTAGGAACAGGGGGCGGCACACTGAAGCTTTCTTT.

This chain connects TRBV6-1 to TRBJ2-1; TRBD2 agrees at 8 bases. The CDR3 length is 17 residues. The V segment lost 4 bases and the J segment 5 bases; nucleotides outside the gene matches: 13. Germline V gene lookup returns CDR1 MNHNS and CDR2 SASEGT. The CDR3 region is CASSATEWWRGDNEQFF. For the CDR3, the DNA is TGTGCCAGCAGTGCCACAGAATGGTGGCGGGGGGACAATGAGCAGTTCTTC.

The J gene is TRBJ1-1, the V gene TRBV19; the D is unclear. The germline V gene encodes CDR1 LNHDA and CDR2 SQIVND (reference sequence). The V and J ends lost 4 bases and 5 bases respectively, with 17 bases between them. The CDR3 is made up of 15 amino acids. The CDR3 region has the DNA TGTGCCAGTAGTAACCCCGGCGGAGGGCGGACTGAAGCTTTCTTT. Amino acids: CASSNPGGGRTEAFF. The full variable domain, with the rest looked up from reference TRBV19 and TRBJ1-1, is DGGITQSPKYLFRKEGQNVTLSCEQNLNHDAMYWYRQDPGQGLRLIYYSQIVNDFQKGDIAEGYSVSREKKESFPLTVTSAQKNPTAFYLCASSNPGGGRTEAFFGQGTRLTVV.